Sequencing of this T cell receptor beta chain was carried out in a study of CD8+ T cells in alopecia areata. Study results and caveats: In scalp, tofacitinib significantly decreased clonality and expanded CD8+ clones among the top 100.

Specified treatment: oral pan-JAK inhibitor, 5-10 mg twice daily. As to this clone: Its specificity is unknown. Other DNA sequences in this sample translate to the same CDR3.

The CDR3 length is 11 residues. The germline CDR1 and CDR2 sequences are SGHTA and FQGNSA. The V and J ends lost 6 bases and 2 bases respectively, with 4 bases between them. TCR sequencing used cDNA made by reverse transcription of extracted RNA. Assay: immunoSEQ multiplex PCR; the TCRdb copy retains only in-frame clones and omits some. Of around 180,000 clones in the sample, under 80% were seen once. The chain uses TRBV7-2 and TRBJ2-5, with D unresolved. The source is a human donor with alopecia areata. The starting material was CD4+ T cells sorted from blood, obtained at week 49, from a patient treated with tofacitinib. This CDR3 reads CASSPQETQYF. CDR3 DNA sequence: TGTGCCAGCAGTCCACAAGAGACCCAGTACTTC.